A selection of T cell receptor beta chains follows, all from one sample in a study of Graves' ophthalmopathy and Graves' hyperthyroidism. Using its own MiXCR run on the multiplex PCR reads, TCRdb lists one record per CDR3 protein. The sample records about 220,000 distinct CDR3 sequences, roughly a fifth being singletons. Sequenced: peripheral blood. The receptors stem from a woman aged 45 to 65 with Graves' ophthalmopathy. Each CDR3 is given with its conserved first and last residue. A D gene is named only where the DNA matches it firmly. Expanded clones get a size class; other rows say once, few or many, or leave the size out.

clone size	V gene	D gene	J gene	CDR3 DNA	CDR3 protein
.	TRBV7-9	.	TRBJ1-1	TGTGCCAGCAGCTTAGGGGAAGCCACTGAAGCTTTCTTT	CASSLGEATEAFF
few	TRBV3-1	.	TRBJ1-2	TGTGCCAGCAGCCGCCAAGGAGAGCGTAACTATGGCTACACCTTC	CASSRQGERNYGYTF
many	TRBV19	TRBD1	TRBJ1-1	TGTGCCAGCGCGGGGACAGCTTACACTGAAGCCTTCTTT	CASAGTAYTEAFF
many	TRBV6-5	.	TRBJ1-1	TGTGCCAGCAGTTACAGGGGGAACACTGAAGCTTTCTTT	CASSYRGNTEAFF
.	TRBV12-3/TRBV12-4	.	TRBJ2-2	TGTGCCAGCAGTTTAGGGTCCCAGCGGGCAAGGGGGGGGGAGCTGTTTTTT	CASSLGSQRARGGELFF
many	TRBV12-3/TRBV12-4	.	TRBJ2-5	TGTGCCAGCAGTTTAGGGCCCGGCGGGATGGATCAAGAGACCCAGTACTTC	CASSLGPGGMDQETQYF
many	TRBV7-9	TRBD1	TRBJ1-2	TGTGCCAGCACGGGACAGGGTGCTGGGGATTATGGCTACACCTTC	CASTGQGAGDYGYTF
.	TRBV7-3	TRBD1	TRBJ2-5	TGTGCCAGCAGCCCGACAGGGTCCGAAGAGACCCAGTACTTC	CASSPTGSEETQYF
many	TRBV15	.	TRBJ1-1	TGTGCCACCAGCAGAGATGGGGCAGGTAGGAACACTGAAGCTTTCTTT	CATSRDGAGRNTEAFF
many	TRBV2	.	TRBJ2-5	TGTGCCAGCAGTCCCAGGGATGAGACCCAGTACTTC	CASSPRDETQYF
few	TRBV18	TRBD1	TRBJ2-7	TGTGCCAGCTCTCATCTTCAGGGACAGCTCTACGAGCAGTACTTC	CASSHLQGQLYEQYF
.	TRBV6-1	TRBD2	TRBJ2-5	TGTGCCAGCAGCGAGGGGACTAGCGGGCAAGAGACCCAGTACTTC	CASSEGTSGQETQYF
many	TRBV20-1	.	TRBJ2-5	TGCAGTGCTAGATCGGACGAGGGGACCCAGTACTTC	CSARSDEGTQYF
many	TRBV29-1	.	TRBJ1-1	TGCAGCGTTGAAACGTATGGAACCCTGAACACTGAAGCTTTCTTT	CSVETYGTLNTEAFF
.	TRBV2	.	TRBJ2-7	TGTGCCAGCAGTGGCGCAAAAGGACACTCCTACGAGCAGTACTTC	CASSGAKGHSYEQYF
many	TRBV19	.	TRBJ1-2	TGTGCCAGTAGTATAGATCCAGTGGGGGGCTACACCTTC	CASSIDPVGGYTF
few	TRBV24-1	.	TRBJ1-2	TGTGCCACCAGTGATCCTACATCACTGGCCTATGGCTACACCTTC	CATSDPTSLAYGYTF
.	TRBV6-1	.	TRBJ2-2	TGTGCCAGCAGTGAAGTTGGAAACACCGGGGAGCTGTTTTTT	CASSEVGNTGELFF
few	TRBV28	.	TRBJ2-7	TGCGCCAGCAGCCAGGACACGGTACAGGGATCCTACGAGCAGTACTTC	CASSQDTVQGSYEQYF
few	TRBV19	.	TRBJ1-5	TGTGCCAGTAGTGCCGACACAACGGGACGGGGGTTCGATCAGCCCCAGCATTTT	CASSADTTGRGFDQPQHF
.	TRBV28	.	TRBJ2-4	TGTGCCAGCAGTTTTCGGCTGGCCTACTCAGCGAAAAACATTCAGTACTTC	CASSFRLAYSAKNIQYF
many	TRBV24-1	.	TRBJ2-2	TGTGCCACCAGTGACCAAGACAGATACACGAACACCGGGGAGCTGTTTTTT	CATSDQDRYTNTGELFF
many	TRBV30	TRBD1	TRBJ2-7	TGTGCCTGGAGTGTACAGGGGATAACCTACGAGCAGTACTTC	CAWSVQGITYEQYF
many	TRBV6-1	TRBD2	TRBJ2-2	TGTGCCAGCAGGAGACTAGCGGGAGGGAACACCGGGGAGCTGTTTTTT	CASRRLAGGNTGELFF
many	TRBV7-2	.	TRBJ2-1	TGTGCCAGCAGCCAGGACCGAAGCTACAATGAGCAGTTCTTC	CASSQDRSYNEQFF
many	TRBV20-1	.	TRBJ2-2	TGCAGTGCTAGAAGGGTCCGCAGGGGCACCGGGGAGCTGTTTTTT	CSARRVRRGTGELFF
many	TRBV20-1	TRBD2	TRBJ2-3	TGCAGTGCTAGAGGAGGACTAGCGGAGAAGTCTAGCACAGATACGCAGTATTTT	CSARGGLAEKSSTDTQYF
.	TRBV3-1	.	TRBJ1-2	TGTGCCAGCCGTTTACAAGGACACCGGGGGGGAGGCTACACCTTC	CASRLQGHRGGGYTF
many	TRBV12-5	TRBD1	TRBJ1-2	TGTGCTAGTGGTCCCACAGGGGGCGGTGGCTACACCTTC	CASGPTGGGGYTF
.	TRBV9	.	TRBJ1-1	TGTGCCAGCAGCGCAGACCCAGTGAACACTGAAGCTTTCTTT	CASSADPVNTEAFF
many	TRBV7-9	.	TRBJ1-1	TGTGCCACCATCCGGACGAACACTGAAGCTTTCTTT	CATIRTNTEAFF
many	TRBV15	.	TRBJ1-5	TGTGCCACCAGCACCTCAACCCTCCCTAATCAGCCCCAGCATTTT	CATSTSTLPNQPQHF
.	TRBV27	TRBD1	TRBJ1-1	TGTGCCAGCAGCTACAGGGGGTACTACACTGAAGCTTTCTTT	CASSYRGYYTEAFF
many	TRBV11-2	.	TRBJ1-6	TGTGCCAGCAGCGTGGAACAGGGTTCACCCCTCCACTTT	CASSVEQGSPLHF
.	TRBV2	TRBD1	TRBJ1-1	TGTGCCAGCAGTCGACGACAGGGATACACTGAAGCTTTCTTT	CASSRRQGYTEAFF
many	TRBV20-1	.	TRBJ2-5	TGCAGTGCCCATAGCGCGACCTACCGAGAGACCCAGTACTTC	CSAHSATYRETQYF
.	TRBV7-8	.	TRBJ2-5	TGTGCCAGCAGCCCTAGTCGGCATGATCGGGAGACCCAGTACTTC	CASSPSRHDRETQYF
.	TRBV27	.	TRBJ1-1	TGTGCCAGCAGTTTATCGACGTGGCTGAACACTGAAGCTTTCTTT	CASSLSTWLNTEAFF
many	TRBV20-1	TRBD1	TRBJ2-7	TGCAGTGCTAGTCCAGGGGGCCGAGGATACGAGCAGTACTTC	CSASPGGRGYEQYF
many	TRBV30	.	TRBJ1-5	TGTGCCTGGAGTCCGGTAGGGCCCCAGCCCCAGCATTTT	CAWSPVGPQPQHF
many	TRBV20-1	.	TRBJ1-1	TGCAGTGCTGAAAGCTCAGGGAGAAGGTGGGACACTGAAGCTTTCTTT	CSAESSGRRWDTEAFF
many	TRBV6-2/TRBV6-3	TRBD1	TRBJ2-5	TGTGCCAGCAGTCCGAGGACAGGGATAAACCAAGAGACCCAGTACTTC	CASSPRTGINQETQYF
.	TRBV30	.	TRBJ1-1	TGTGCCTGGAGTGTAAGGCCCCCAACTGAAGCTTTCTTT	CAWSVRPPTEAFF
many	TRBV11-2	.	TRBJ2-5	TGTGCCAGCAGCTTAGGCCGCCAGCAGACCCAGTACTTC	CASSLGRQQTQYF
many	TRBV5-1	TRBD2	TRBJ2-7	TGCGCCAGCAGCTTGGAATGGACTAGCGGCTACGAGCAGTACTTC	CASSLEWTSGYEQYF
once	TRBV24-1	TRBD1	TRBJ1-1	TGTGCCACCAGTGATAAGGGACAGGGCGGACTGAGAGCTTTCTTT	CATSDKGQGGLRAFF
many	TRBV19	.	TRBJ2-5	TGTGCCAGTAGTGATTCACCGGGACCGCGAGAGACCCAGTACTTC	CASSDSPGPRETQYF
many	TRBV19	.	TRBJ2-7	TGTGCCAGTAGTTCCCGCGGATTCGCCGAGCAGTACTTC	CASSSRGFAEQYF
.	TRBV20-1	TRBD1	TRBJ1-1	TGCAGTGCTAGATCGGACAGGGTGAACACTGAAGCTTTCTTT	CSARSDRVNTEAFF
.	TRBV30	.	TRBJ1-2	TGTGCCTGGAGTGTACGGGGGTCTGGCTACACCTTC	CAWSVRGSGYTF
.	TRBV6-1	.	TRBJ2-6	TGTGCCAGCACCGATCCCCCGATTGGGGCCAACGTCCTGAATTTC	CASTDPPIGANVLNF
many	TRBV9	TRBD2	TRBJ2-5	TGTGCCAGCGGGGGGGGCACTAGCGGAGAGACCCAGTACTTC	CASGGGTSGETQYF
many	TRBV5-4	TRBD1	TRBJ1-6	TGTGCCAGCGCAGTGACAGGGGGAAGACCCCTCCACTTT	CASAVTGGRPLHF
.	TRBV20-1	.	TRBJ1-1	TGCAGTGCTAGAGATAATCGTCCGGACACTGAAGCTTTCTTT	CSARDNRPDTEAFF